The rows below give T cell receptor beta chains drawn from one sample of a study of blood T cell repertoires in COVID-19. Assay used: immunoSEQ multiplex PCR; TCRdb lists only in-frame clones, some missing. The sample includes about 200,000 clones, about 90% of them seen just once. Source material: peripheral blood. The receptors originated from a man aged 18 to 35 with active or convalescent COVID-19. Both conserved end residues are part of each CDR3. Fields, in order: J gene, V gene, clone size, D gene, CDR3 protein, CDR3 DNA. D genes are given only for firm matches. Clone size, where shown, is once, few, many, or a class for clones that have expanded.

j_gene: TRBJ2-2
v_gene: TRBV12-5
abundance: .
d_gene: .
CDR3aa: CASGPPQRTGELFF
CDR3nt: TGTGCTAGTGGGCCCCCCCAGCGCACCGGGGAGCTGTTTTTT

j_gene: TRBJ1-1
v_gene: TRBV4-3
abundance: few
d_gene: TRBD1
CDR3aa: CASSLNRGQEAFF
CDR3nt: TGCGCCAGCAGCCTCAACAGGGGGCAAGAAGCTTTCTTT

j_gene: TRBJ2-1
v_gene: TRBV30
abundance: once
d_gene: TRBD2
CDR3aa: CAWSVPAGANNEQFF
CDR3nt: TGTGCCTGGAGTGTACCAGCGGGGGCTAACAATGAGCAGTTCTTC

j_gene: TRBJ2-7
v_gene: TRBV5-1
abundance: .
d_gene: TRBD2
CDR3aa: CASSFTSGPSYEQYF
CDR3nt: TGCGCCAGCAGCTTTACTAGCGGGCCTTCCTACGAGCAGTACTTC

j_gene: TRBJ1-4
v_gene: TRBV5-6
abundance: .
d_gene: TRBD1
CDR3aa: CASSLGQGSHSTNEKLFF
CDR3nt: TGTGCCAGCAGCTTGGGACAGGGCTCGCATTCAACTAATGAAAAACTGTTTTTT

j_gene: TRBJ1-1
v_gene: TRBV4-1
abundance: .
d_gene: .
CDR3aa: CASSQAVNAEAFF
CDR3nt: TGCGCCAGCAGCCAAGCGGTTAACGCTGAAGCTTTCTTT

j_gene: TRBJ1-5
v_gene: TRBV30
abundance: .
d_gene: .
CDR3aa: CAWSREGQPQHF
CDR3nt: TGTGCCTGGAGTAGGGAGGGTCAGCCCCAGCATTTT

j_gene: TRBJ2-2
v_gene: TRBV4-3
abundance: .
d_gene: TRBD2
CDR3aa: CASSQDTAGGPFGELFF
CDR3nt: TGCGCCAGCAGCCAAGATACGGCGGGAGGGCCTTTCGGGGAGCTGTTTTTT

j_gene: TRBJ1-2
v_gene: TRBV20-1
abundance: .
d_gene: .
CDR3aa: CSAKELHGYTF
CDR3nt: TGCAGTGCTAAAGAGCTACATGGCTACACCTTC

j_gene: TRBJ1-1
v_gene: TRBV3-1/TRBV3-2
abundance: .
d_gene: .
CDR3aa: CASSQTQNTEAFF
CDR3nt: TGTGCCAGCAGCCAAACTCAGAACACTGAAGCTTTCTTT

j_gene: TRBJ1-1
v_gene: TRBV6-5
abundance: few
d_gene: TRBD1
CDR3aa: CASSRTGNTEAFF
CDR3nt: TGTGCCAGCAGTCGGACAGGGAACACTGAAGCTTTCTTT

j_gene: TRBJ2-3
v_gene: TRBV11-1
abundance: .
d_gene: .
CDR3aa: CASSLARSGGRSTDTQYF
CDR3nt: TGTGCCAGCAGCTTAGCGCGTTCTGGGGGGAGGAGCACAGATACGCAGTATTTT

j_gene: TRBJ2-2
v_gene: TRBV5-6
abundance: .
d_gene: .
CDR3aa: CASSSPGLKSGELFF
CDR3nt: TGTGCCAGCAGCTCCCCTGGACTTAAATCCGGGGAGCTGTTTTTT

j_gene: TRBJ2-2
v_gene: TRBV11-2
abundance: .
d_gene: .
CDR3aa: CASSLSSPGTGELFF
CDR3nt: TGTGCCAGCAGCTTATCGAGCCCCGGCACCGGGGAGCTGTTTTTT

j_gene: TRBJ1-6
v_gene: TRBV5-1
abundance: .
d_gene: .
CDR3aa: CASSLGPGSPLHF
CDR3nt: TGCGCCAGCAGCCTTGGACCGGGGTCACCCCTCCACTTT

j_gene: TRBJ1-1
v_gene: TRBV5-1
abundance: .
d_gene: .
CDR3aa: CASSLIPGVTEAFF
CDR3nt: TGCGCCAGCAGCTTGATCCCAGGTGTTACTGAAGCTTTCTTT

j_gene: TRBJ1-2
v_gene: TRBV18
abundance: .
d_gene: TRBD1
CDR3aa: CASSPRGQYGYTF
CDR3nt: TGTGCCAGCTCACCACGGGGACAGTATGGCTACACCTTC

j_gene: TRBJ1-2
v_gene: TRBV18
abundance: .
d_gene: .
CDR3aa: CASSPSGGAGGYTF
CDR3nt: TGTGCCAGCTCCCCCAGCGGGGGGGCGGGTGGCTACACCTTC

j_gene: TRBJ2-2
v_gene: TRBV5-1
abundance: .
d_gene: .
CDR3aa: CASRRGPDTNTGELFF
CDR3nt: TGCGCCAGCAGGCGGGGTCCGGACACGAACACCGGGGAGCTGTTTTTT

j_gene: TRBJ1-3
v_gene: TRBV30
abundance: .
d_gene: .
CDR3aa: CAWRTDSPGNTIYF
CDR3nt: TGTGCCTGGAGAACGGACAGTCCTGGAAACACCATATATTTT

j_gene: TRBJ1-6
v_gene: TRBV30
abundance: .
d_gene: TRBD1
CDR3aa: CAWRSPRTGLRNSPLHF
CDR3nt: TGTGCCTGGAGGTCCCCGCGGACAGGGCTGAGGAATTCACCCCTCCACTTT

j_gene: TRBJ1-5
v_gene: TRBV7-8
abundance: few
d_gene: .
CDR3aa: CASSPDDSSRQPQHF
CDR3nt: TGTGCCAGCAGCCCAGATGACAGTTCAAGGCAGCCCCAGCATTTT

j_gene: TRBJ1-5
v_gene: TRBV27
abundance: .
d_gene: .
CDR3aa: CASSFSGNQPQHF
CDR3nt: TGTGCCAGCAGTTTTTCGGGAAATCAGCCCCAGCATTTT

j_gene: TRBJ2-1
v_gene: TRBV19
abundance: .
d_gene: TRBD2
CDR3aa: CASSIARASGRRDEQFF
CDR3nt: TGTGCCAGTAGTATAGCCAGGGCTAGCGGGAGACGCGATGAGCAGTTCTTC

j_gene: TRBJ1-2
v_gene: TRBV19
abundance: .
d_gene: TRBD1
CDR3aa: CATRLGQGEKYGYTF
CDR3nt: TGTGCCACCCGCTTGGGGCAGGGGGAGAAATATGGCTACACCTTC

j_gene: TRBJ2-1
v_gene: TRBV12-3/TRBV12-4
abundance: .
d_gene: .
CDR3aa: CASSLAGEQFF
CDR3nt: TGTGCCAGCAGCCTAGCCGGTGAGCAGTTCTTC

j_gene: TRBJ1-2
v_gene: TRBV5-1
abundance: .
d_gene: .
CDR3aa: CASSLDSSYGYTF
CDR3nt: TGCGCCAGCAGCCTGGACAGCTCCTATGGCTACACCTTC

j_gene: TRBJ1-2
v_gene: TRBV6-5
abundance: .
d_gene: .
CDR3aa: CATDPGGLGYTF
CDR3nt: TGTGCCACCGATCCCGGGGGTTTAGGCTACACCTTC

j_gene: TRBJ1-2
v_gene: TRBV5-6
abundance: .
d_gene: .
CDR3aa: CASSQADYGYTF
CDR3nt: TGTGCCAGCAGCCAAGCCGACTATGGCTACACCTTC

j_gene: TRBJ2-3
v_gene: TRBV9
abundance: .
d_gene: .
CDR3aa: CASSDGADTQYF
CDR3nt: TGTGCCAGCAGCGACGGGGCAGATACGCAGTATTTT

j_gene: TRBJ1-1
v_gene: TRBV9
abundance: .
d_gene: TRBD1
CDR3aa: CASSVVPGGTEAFF
CDR3nt: TGTGCCAGCAGCGTAGTCCCAGGGGGCACTGAAGCTTTCTTT

j_gene: TRBJ1-2
v_gene: TRBV6-5
abundance: .
d_gene: .
CDR3aa: CASKDTGYYGYTF
CDR3nt: TGTGCCAGCAAAGATACAGGGTACTATGGCTACACCTTC

j_gene: TRBJ2-7
v_gene: TRBV30
abundance: .
d_gene: TRBD1
CDR3aa: CAWSPGRQGSYEQYF
CDR3nt: TGTGCCTGGAGTCCGGGCCGACAGGGCTCCTACGAGCAGTACTTC

j_gene: TRBJ1-5
v_gene: TRBV10-3
abundance: .
d_gene: .
CDR3aa: CAIGQVSNQPQHF
CDR3nt: TGTGCCATCGGGCAGGTTAGCAATCAGCCCCAGCATTTT

j_gene: TRBJ1-2
v_gene: TRBV27
abundance: .
d_gene: TRBD1
CDR3aa: CASRPPGQGHFEHYGYTF
CDR3nt: TGTGCCAGCAGGCCCCCGGGACAGGGTCATTTTGAACACTATGGCTACACCTTC

j_gene: TRBJ2-7
v_gene: TRBV19
abundance: once
d_gene: TRBD1
CDR3aa: CASSEIPGQGFYEQYF
CDR3nt: TGTGCCAGTAGCGAGATACCGGGACAGGGTTTCTACGAGCAGTACTTC

j_gene: TRBJ1-1
v_gene: TRBV19
abundance: .
d_gene: .
CDR3aa: CASSLTGGTEAFF
CDR3nt: TGTGCCAGTAGTTTAACGGGGGGGACTGAAGCTTTCTTT

j_gene: TRBJ2-7
v_gene: TRBV9
abundance: .
d_gene: TRBD2
CDR3aa: CASNQGLSSYEQYF
CDR3nt: TGTGCCAGCAACCAGGGACTAAGCTCCTACGAGCAGTACTTC

j_gene: TRBJ2-3
v_gene: TRBV6-2/TRBV6-3
abundance: .
d_gene: .
CDR3aa: CASSRRPEADTQYF
CDR3nt: TGTGCCAGCAGCCGAAGACCGGAGGCAGATACGCAGTATTTT

j_gene: TRBJ1-1
v_gene: TRBV25-1
abundance: .
d_gene: .
CDR3aa: CASSDTRGISEAFF
CDR3nt: TGTGCCAGCAGTGATACTCGGGGGATTTCTGAAGCTTTCTTT

j_gene: TRBJ1-2
v_gene: TRBV30
abundance: .
d_gene: TRBD1
CDR3aa: CAWSRDRGDGYTF
CDR3nt: TGTGCCTGGAGCAGGGACAGGGGTGACGGCTACACCTTC

j_gene: TRBJ1-5
v_gene: TRBV19
abundance: .
d_gene: .
CDR3aa: CASTLSRDTEVGQPQHF
CDR3nt: TGTGCCAGTACTCTGAGCCGGGACACCGAGGTCGGTCAGCCCCAGCATTTT

j_gene: TRBJ2-3
v_gene: TRBV7-3
abundance: once
d_gene: .
CDR3aa: CASSSLAIHTQYF
CDR3nt: TGTGCCAGCAGCTCCTTAGCTATTCATACGCAGTATTTT

j_gene: TRBJ1-6
v_gene: TRBV3-1/TRBV3-2
abundance: .
d_gene: .
CDR3aa: CASSHGGGRNNSPLHF
CDR3nt: TGTGCCAGCAGCCACGGGGGTGGCAGAAATAATTCACCCCTCCACTTT

j_gene: TRBJ1-1
v_gene: TRBV19
abundance: .
d_gene: .
CDR3aa: CASNPRGGAGGTEAFF
CDR3nt: TGTGCCAGTAATCCCCGAGGGGGGGCGGGGGGCACTGAAGCTTTCTTT

j_gene: TRBJ2-1
v_gene: TRBV5-6
abundance: .
d_gene: .
CDR3aa: CASSSLTGNEQFF
CDR3nt: TGTGCCAGCAGCTCGCTTACAGGGAATGAGCAGTTCTTC

j_gene: TRBJ1-1
v_gene: TRBV5-4
abundance: .
d_gene: TRBD1
CDR3aa: CASSVDRGMNTEAFF
CDR3nt: TGTGCCAGCAGCGTTGACAGGGGGATGAACACTGAAGCTTTCTTT

j_gene: TRBJ1-2
v_gene: TRBV28
abundance: .
d_gene: TRBD1
CDR3aa: CASGQGMGSYTF
CDR3nt: TGTGCCAGCGGACAGGGTATGGGGAGCTACACCTTC

j_gene: TRBJ1-2
v_gene: TRBV7-2
abundance: once
d_gene: .
CDR3aa: CASSPNPGEDYGYTF
CDR3nt: TGTGCCAGCAGCCCCAACCCCGGGGAGGACTATGGCTACACCTTC

j_gene: TRBJ2-7
v_gene: TRBV7-3
abundance: once
d_gene: .
CDR3aa: CASSSSQLNEQYF
CDR3nt: TGTGCCAGCAGCTCCTCCCAACTGAACGAGCAGTACTTC

j_gene: TRBJ1-1
v_gene: TRBV19
abundance: .
d_gene: .
CDR3aa: CASTQGRGGGQAFF
CDR3nt: TGTGCCAGTACCCAAGGGCGGGGCGGCGGACAAGCTTTCTTT

j_gene: TRBJ1-4
v_gene: TRBV27
abundance: .
d_gene: TRBD1
CDR3aa: CASSLAGGWTNEKLFF
CDR3nt: TGTGCCAGCAGTTTAGCAGGGGGTTGGACTAATGAAAAACTGTTTTTT

j_gene: TRBJ1-2
v_gene: TRBV3-1/TRBV3-2
abundance: few
d_gene: TRBD1
CDR3aa: CASSPDRGRGGYTF
CDR3nt: TGTGCCAGCAGCCCAGACAGGGGCAGGGGTGGCTACACCTTC

j_gene: TRBJ2-2
v_gene: TRBV6-2/TRBV6-3
abundance: .
d_gene: .
CDR3aa: CASSYRTANTGELFF
CDR3nt: TGTGCCAGCAGTTACAGGACAGCGAACACCGGGGAGCTGTTTTTT

j_gene: TRBJ1-5
v_gene: TRBV7-2
abundance: few
d_gene: .
CDR3aa: CASSSWGSNQPQHF
CDR3nt: TGTGCCAGCAGCTCCTGGGGCAGCAATCAGCCCCAGCATTTT

j_gene: TRBJ1-1
v_gene: TRBV6-5
abundance: .
d_gene: .
CDR3aa: CASSTGTTEAFF
CDR3nt: TGTGCCAGCAGTACCGGGACAACTGAAGCTTTCTTT

j_gene: TRBJ1-3
v_gene: TRBV6-5
abundance: .
d_gene: .
CDR3aa: CASSYSGVSGNTIYF
CDR3nt: TGTGCCAGCAGTTACTCGGGCGTCTCTGGAAACACCATATATTTT

j_gene: TRBJ2-1
v_gene: TRBV24-1
abundance: .
d_gene: TRBD2
CDR3aa: CATSDHRLAGKDEQFF
CDR3nt: TGTGCCACCAGTGATCACCGACTAGCGGGAAAGGATGAGCAGTTCTTC